This TCR beta chain is from a study of blood T cell repertoires in COVID-19. Study-wide context: The cDNA or gDNA used as material had been derived from T cells, B-cell-depleted T cells, or PBMCs.

In the study's own analysis: Estimated nucleated cell counts came from reference gene primer amplification. This table comes from immunoSEQ multiplex PCR, and its TCRdb copy is limited to in-frame clones, with some not included. The V and J calls and clone size are taken from that table; D and trimming were inferred from the DNA. This table has about 54,000 clones, 80% to 90% appearing once. This CDR3 spans 15 amino acids. Germline CDR1 is LNHNV and CDR2 is YYDKDF (reference sequence). V shed 4 bases, J shed 4 bases, and the junction held 6 bases outside the gene matches. The genes are TRBV15 and TRBJ1-1; TRBD1 matches 10 bases. The material sequenced was peripheral blood. This clonotype originated in a human donor in a cohort sampled during active COVID-19. In DNA, the CDR3 is TGTGCCACCAGCACTCCCTGGACAGGGGGCACTGAAGCTTTCTTT. Its translation: CATSTPWTGGTEAFF.